This TCR beta chain was profiled in a study of lymphopenia after photon versus proton radiotherapy (dated 2019 in TCRdb). Regarding the complete study: In patients with gastrointestinal tumors who developed high-grade lymphopenia, the study compared the immunological effects of photon radiation therapy with those of proton radiation therapy. The study aimed to characterize how the two radiation modalities differ in their impact on the immune system. A cohort of roughly 18 patients with gastrointestinal tumors who received either photon or proton therapy and subsequently developed lymphopenia was included. The study at large found these results: After the lymphocyte count nadir, oligoclonal expansion, especially of CD8+ Temra cells, was observed in photon-treated repertoires, and the drop in diversity was driven by this expansion. Across the cohort, a larger post-nadir drop in TCR diversity was inversely correlated with overall survival time among patients who died. During treatment, patients who received proton therapy stayed relatively stable, whereas patients who received photon therapy lost naive T cells and TCR diversity and gained effector/memory populations. The survival association was examined only in patients who died, and the authors described better survival with proton therapy as a possibility, not as a demonstrated result.

Remarks on this clone: What this receptor recognizes is not known. No much larger clonotype is one base removed from it; base qualities were not supplied.

Library method: the immunoSEQ multiplex PCR assay. Deep sequencing of rearranged TCR beta loci, alongside multiparametric flow cytometry, was used to profile T cell repertoires. TCRdb stores this immuneACCESS table with in-frame sequences only. Part of the clones is absent; in the studies checked, under half of the shortfall reflects unresolved V genes, and no reason is known for the rest. This sample holds 53,000 or so clones; around four fifths were observed only once. The ten most abundant clones make up less than 35% of the sample. Based on the germline V gene, the CDR1 and CDR2 sequences are SGHAT and FQNNGV. The junction shows trimming of 1 base on V and 3 bases on J, plus 13 bases between the germline ends. The CDR3 sequence holds 15 residues, the cysteine and phenylalanine included. The only DNA kept is the CDR3, 45 bases in frame from the first base.

This clonotype originated in a man in his fifties with gastric cancer. Recombination linked TRBV11-2 to TRBJ2-7, with the identity of the D gene unclear. The sample here was peripheral blood, taken from a patient treated with photon-based radiotherapy. This receptor carries the CDR3 CASSLAAGRVYEQYF. The nucleotide sequence is given as TGTGCCAGCAGCTTAGCTGCAGGTAGGGTCTACGAGCAGTACTTC.